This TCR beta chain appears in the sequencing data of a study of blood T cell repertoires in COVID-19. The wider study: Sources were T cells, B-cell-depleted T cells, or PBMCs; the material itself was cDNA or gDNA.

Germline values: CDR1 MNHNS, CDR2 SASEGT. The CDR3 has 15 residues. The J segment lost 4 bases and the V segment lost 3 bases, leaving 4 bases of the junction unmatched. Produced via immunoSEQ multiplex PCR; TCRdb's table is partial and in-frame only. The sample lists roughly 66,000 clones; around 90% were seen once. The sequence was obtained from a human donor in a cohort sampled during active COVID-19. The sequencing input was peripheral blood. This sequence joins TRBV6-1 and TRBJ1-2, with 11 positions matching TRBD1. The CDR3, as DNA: TGTGCCAGCAGTGAGGACAGGGGGCGCGGCTATGGCTACACCTTC. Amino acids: CASSEDRGRGYGYTF.